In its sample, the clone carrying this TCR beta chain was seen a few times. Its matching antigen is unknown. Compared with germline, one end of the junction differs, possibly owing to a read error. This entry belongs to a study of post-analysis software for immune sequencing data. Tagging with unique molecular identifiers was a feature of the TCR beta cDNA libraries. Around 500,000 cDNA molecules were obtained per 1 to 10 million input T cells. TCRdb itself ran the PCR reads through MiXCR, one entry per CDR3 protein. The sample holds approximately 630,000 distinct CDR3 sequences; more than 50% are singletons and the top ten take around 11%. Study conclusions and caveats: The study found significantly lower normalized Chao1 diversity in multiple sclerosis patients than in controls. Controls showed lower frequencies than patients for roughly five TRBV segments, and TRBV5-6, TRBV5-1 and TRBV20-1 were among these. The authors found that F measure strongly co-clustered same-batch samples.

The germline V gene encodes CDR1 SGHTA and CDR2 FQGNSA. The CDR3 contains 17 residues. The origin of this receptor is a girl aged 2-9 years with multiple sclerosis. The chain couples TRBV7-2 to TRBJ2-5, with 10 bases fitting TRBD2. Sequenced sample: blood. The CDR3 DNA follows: TGTGCCAGCCGCTTGGGAGCGGGGGGGGCACTACAAGAGACCCAGTACTTC. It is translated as CASRLGAGGALQETQYF.